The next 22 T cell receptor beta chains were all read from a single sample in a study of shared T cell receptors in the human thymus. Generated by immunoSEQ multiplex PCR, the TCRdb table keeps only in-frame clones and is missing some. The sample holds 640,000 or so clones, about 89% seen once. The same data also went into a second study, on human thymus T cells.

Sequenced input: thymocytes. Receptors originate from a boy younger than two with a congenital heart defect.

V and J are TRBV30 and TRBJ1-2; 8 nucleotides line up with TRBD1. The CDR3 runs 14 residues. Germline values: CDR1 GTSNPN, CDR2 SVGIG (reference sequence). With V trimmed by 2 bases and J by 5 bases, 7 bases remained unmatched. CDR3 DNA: TGTGCCTGGAGTTCATCAGGGGGCAAGTATGGCTACACCTTC. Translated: CAWSSSGGKYGYTF. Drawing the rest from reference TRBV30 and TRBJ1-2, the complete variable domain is SQTIHQWPATLVQPVGSPLSLECTVEGTSNPNLYWYRQAAGRGLQLLFYSVGIGQISSEVPQNLSASRPQDRQFILSSKKLLLSDSGFYLCAWSSSGGKYGYTFGSGTRLTVV.

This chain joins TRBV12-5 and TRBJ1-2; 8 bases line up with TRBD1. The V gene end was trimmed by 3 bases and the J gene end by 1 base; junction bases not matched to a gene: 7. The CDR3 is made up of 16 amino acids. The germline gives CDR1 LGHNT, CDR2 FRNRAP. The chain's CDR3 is CASGFVQGADNYGYTF. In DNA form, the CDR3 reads TGTGCTAGTGGTTTTGTTCAGGGGGCAGATAACTATGGCTACACCTTC.

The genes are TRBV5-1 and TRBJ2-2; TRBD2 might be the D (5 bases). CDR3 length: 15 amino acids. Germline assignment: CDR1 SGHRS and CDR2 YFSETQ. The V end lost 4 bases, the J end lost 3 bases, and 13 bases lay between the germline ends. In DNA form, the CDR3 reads TGCGCCAGCAGCCAAGAGGGTGTTGACACCGGGGAGCTGTTTTTT. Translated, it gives CASSQEGVDTGELFF.

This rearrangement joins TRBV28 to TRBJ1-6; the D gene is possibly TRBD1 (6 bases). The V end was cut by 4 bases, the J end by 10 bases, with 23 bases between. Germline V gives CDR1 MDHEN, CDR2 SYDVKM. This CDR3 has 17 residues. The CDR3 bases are TGTGCCAGCAGTTATACATCCAGGGACACCCGTCGATCACCCCTCCACTTT. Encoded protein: CASSYTSRDTRRSPLHF.

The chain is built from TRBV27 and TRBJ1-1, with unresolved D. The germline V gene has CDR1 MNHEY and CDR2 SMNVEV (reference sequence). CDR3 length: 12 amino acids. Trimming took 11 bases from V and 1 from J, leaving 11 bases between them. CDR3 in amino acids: CAVGKGNTEAFF. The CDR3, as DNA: TGTGCCGTCGGGAAAGGGAACACTGAAGCTTTCTTT.

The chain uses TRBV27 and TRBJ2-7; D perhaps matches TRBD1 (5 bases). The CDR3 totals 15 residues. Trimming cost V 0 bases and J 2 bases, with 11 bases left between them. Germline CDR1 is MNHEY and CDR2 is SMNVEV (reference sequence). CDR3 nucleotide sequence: TGTGCCAGCAGTTTATCCGCAGGGAACACCTACGAGCAGTACTTC. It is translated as CASSLSAGNTYEQYF.

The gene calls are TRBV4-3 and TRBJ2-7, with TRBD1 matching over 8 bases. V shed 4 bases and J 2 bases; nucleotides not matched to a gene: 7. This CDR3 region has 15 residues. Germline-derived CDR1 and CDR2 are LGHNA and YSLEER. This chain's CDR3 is CASSPGMDRAYEQYF. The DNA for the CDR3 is TGCGCCAGCAGCCCAGGAATGGACAGGGCCTACGAGCAGTACTTC.

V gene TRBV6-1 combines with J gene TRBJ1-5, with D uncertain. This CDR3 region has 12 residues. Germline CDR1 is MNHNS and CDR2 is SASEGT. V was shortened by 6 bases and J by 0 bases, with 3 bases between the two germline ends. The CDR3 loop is CASRYSNQPQHF. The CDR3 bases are TGTGCCAGCAGGTATAGCAATCAGCCCCAGCATTTT.

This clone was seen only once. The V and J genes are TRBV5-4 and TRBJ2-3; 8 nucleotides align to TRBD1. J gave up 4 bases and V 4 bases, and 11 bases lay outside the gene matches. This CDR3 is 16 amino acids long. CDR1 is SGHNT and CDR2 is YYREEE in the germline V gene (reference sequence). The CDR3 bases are TGTGCCAGCAGCGAGACAGGGGAGCTTCGGTCAGATACGCAGTATTTT. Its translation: CASSETGELRSDTQYF.

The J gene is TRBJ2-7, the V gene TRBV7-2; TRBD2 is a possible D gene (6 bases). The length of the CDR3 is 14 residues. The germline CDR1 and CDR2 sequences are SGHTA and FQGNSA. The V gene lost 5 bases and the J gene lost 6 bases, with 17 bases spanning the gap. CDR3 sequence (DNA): TGTGCCAGCAGCCTACGGGACTCCTCACGCGAGCAGTACTTC. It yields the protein CASSLRDSSREQYF.

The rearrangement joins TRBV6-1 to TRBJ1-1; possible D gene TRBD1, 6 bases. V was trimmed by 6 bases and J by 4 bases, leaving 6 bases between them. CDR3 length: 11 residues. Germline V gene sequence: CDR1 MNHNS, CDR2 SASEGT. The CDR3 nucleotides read TGTGCCAGCAGACAGGGCACTGAAGCTTTCTTT. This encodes CASRQGTEAFF.

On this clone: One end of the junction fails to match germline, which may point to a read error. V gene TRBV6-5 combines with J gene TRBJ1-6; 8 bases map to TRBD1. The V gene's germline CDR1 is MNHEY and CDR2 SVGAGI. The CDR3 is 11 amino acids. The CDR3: CASSSRTGWGF. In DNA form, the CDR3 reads TGTGCCAGCAGTTCTCGGACAGGGTGGGGATTT.

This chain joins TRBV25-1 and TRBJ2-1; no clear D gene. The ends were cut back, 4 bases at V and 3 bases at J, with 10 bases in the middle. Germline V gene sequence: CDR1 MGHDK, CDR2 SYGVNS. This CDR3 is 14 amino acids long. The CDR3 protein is CASSAYSFYNEQFF. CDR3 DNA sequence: TGTGCCAGCAGTGCCTACTCCTTCTACAATGAGCAGTTCTTC.

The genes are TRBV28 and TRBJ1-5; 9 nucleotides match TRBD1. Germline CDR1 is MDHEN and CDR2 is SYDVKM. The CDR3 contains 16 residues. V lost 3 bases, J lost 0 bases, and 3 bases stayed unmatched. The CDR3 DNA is TGTGCCAGCAGTTTTGGGACAGGGACTAGCAATCAGCCCCAGCATTTT. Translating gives CASSFGTGTSNQPQHF. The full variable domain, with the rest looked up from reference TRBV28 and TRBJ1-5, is DVKVTQSSRYLVKRTGEKVFLECVQDMDHENMFWYRQDPGLGLRLIYFSYDVKMKEKGDIPEGYSVSREKKERFSLILESASTNQTSMYLCASSFGTGTSNQPQHFGDGTRLSIL.

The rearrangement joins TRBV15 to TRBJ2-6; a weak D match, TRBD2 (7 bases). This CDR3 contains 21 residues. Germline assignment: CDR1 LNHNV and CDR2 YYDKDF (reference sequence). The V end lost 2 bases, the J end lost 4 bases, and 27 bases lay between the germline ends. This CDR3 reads CATSRHQFGGAEISGANVLTF. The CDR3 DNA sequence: TGTGCCACCAGCAGACACCAGTTTGGGGGGGCGGAAATCTCCGGGGCCAACGTCCTGACTTTC.

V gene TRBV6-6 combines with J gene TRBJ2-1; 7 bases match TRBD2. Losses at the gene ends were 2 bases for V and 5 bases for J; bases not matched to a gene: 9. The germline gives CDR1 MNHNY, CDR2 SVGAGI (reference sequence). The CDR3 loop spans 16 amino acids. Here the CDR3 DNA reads TGTGCCAGCAGTTACACCGGGACTACCGTCGACAATGAGCAGTTCTTC. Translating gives CASSYTGTTVDNEQFF.

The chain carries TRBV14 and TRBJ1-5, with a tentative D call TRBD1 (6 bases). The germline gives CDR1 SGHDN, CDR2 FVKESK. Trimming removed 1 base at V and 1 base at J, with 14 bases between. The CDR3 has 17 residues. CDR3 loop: CASSQGGQGASNQPQHF. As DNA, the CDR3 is TGTGCCAGCAGCCAAGGGGGGCAGGGCGCGAGCAATCAGCCCCAGCATTTT.

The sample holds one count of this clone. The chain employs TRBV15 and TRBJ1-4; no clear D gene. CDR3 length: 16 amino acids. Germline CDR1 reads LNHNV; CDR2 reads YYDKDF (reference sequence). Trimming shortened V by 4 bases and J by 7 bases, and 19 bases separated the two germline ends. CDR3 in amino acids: CATSTAGWPLSEKLFF. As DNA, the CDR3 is TGTGCCACCAGCACGGCAGGATGGCCTTTGTCTGAAAAACTGTTTTTT.

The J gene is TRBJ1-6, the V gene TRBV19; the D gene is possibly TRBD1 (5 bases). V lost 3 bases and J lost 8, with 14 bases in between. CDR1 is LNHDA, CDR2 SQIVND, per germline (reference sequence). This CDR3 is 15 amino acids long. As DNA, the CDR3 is TGTGCCAGTAGTATGGCGGGTCGGGGGTATTCACCCCTCCACTTT. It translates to CASSMAGRGYSPLHF.

The CDR3 nucleotides are TGTGCCACCAGTCCCCTCTTCGGGGACGAGCAGTACTTC. Protein: CATSPLFGDEQYF. The gene calls are TRBV15 and TRBJ2-7; maybe TRBD2 (5 bases). This CDR3 is 13 amino acids long. CDR1 LNHNV and CDR2 YYDKDF come from the germline V gene (reference sequence). V gave up 6 bases and J gave up 5 bases, with 14 bases separating them.

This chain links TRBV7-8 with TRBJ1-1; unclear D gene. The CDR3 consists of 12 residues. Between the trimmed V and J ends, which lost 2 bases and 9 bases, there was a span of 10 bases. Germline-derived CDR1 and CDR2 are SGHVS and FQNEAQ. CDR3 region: CASSLLGRQAFF. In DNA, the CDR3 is TGTGCCAGCAGCTTACTGGGCAGGCAAGCTTTCTTT. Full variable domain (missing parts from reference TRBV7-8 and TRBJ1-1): GAGVSQSPRYKVAKRGQDVALRCDPISGHVSLFWYQQALGQGPEFLTYFQNEAQLDKSGLPSDRFFAERPEGSVSTLKIQRTQQEDSAVYLCASSLLGRQAFFGQGTRLTVV.

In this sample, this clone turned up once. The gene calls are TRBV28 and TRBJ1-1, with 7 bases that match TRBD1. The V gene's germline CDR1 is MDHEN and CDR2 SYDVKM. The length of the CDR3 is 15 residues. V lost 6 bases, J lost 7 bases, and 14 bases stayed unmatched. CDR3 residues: CASRRGQPEKNEAFF. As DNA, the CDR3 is TGTGCCAGCAGACGGGGACAGCCAGAGAAAAATGAAGCTTTCTTT. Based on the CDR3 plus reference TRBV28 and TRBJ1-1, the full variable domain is DVKVTQSSRYLVKRTGEKVFLECVQDMDHENMFWYRQDPGLGLRLIYFSYDVKMKEKGDIPEGYSVSREKKERFSLILESASTNQTSMYLCASRRGQPEKNEAFFGQGTRLTVV.